The clone carrying this T cell receptor beta chain was seen a few times. What it binds is unknown. Constant-region reverse primers amplified full-length variable regions, followed by semi-nested Nested Universal Primer A PCR. TCRdb passed the 5' RACE reads through MiXCR, listing each CDR3 protein once. This repertoire shows 45,000 to 60,000 distinct CDR3 sequences, around 24% found once; its top ten account for about 3%. The CDR3 length is 16 residues. Trimming left V 1 base short and J 0 bases short, with 13 bases between. Germline assignment: CDR1 LGHNA and CDR2 YNFKEQ. Study-level points and caveats: Tumor memory CD4+ T cell TCR gene usage clustered with blood and lymph node memory CD4+ cells and lymph node naive CD4+ cells. Tumor Tregs overlapped most with tumor, then blood, naive CD4+ cells.

Purified naive CD4+ T cells were depleted of CD25+ Tregs. The rearrangement links TRBV4-2 to TRBJ2-7; no definite D call. This receptor was identified in a female donor with breast cancer. The sample comprised tumor-infiltrating naive CD4+ T cells sorted from the breast tumor. The sample's subset: naive CD4+ T cells, CD4+CD45RA+CD25-. The CDR3 DNA reads TGTGCCAGCAGCCAAGCCGCCGGAATGAGCTCCTACGAGCAGTACTTC. Translation: CASSQAAGMSSYEQYF.